Shown below are 5 T cell receptor beta chains from a single sample sequenced in a study of CD8 T cells in cerebrospinal fluid in Alzheimer's disease. TCRdb reworked the 10x single-cell sequencing reads into one entry per CDR3 protein, no DNA. This repertoire includes about 1,000 distinct CDR3 sequences. The sequencing input was cerebrospinal fluid. These receptors originate from a human donor in good health.

By frequency, this clonotype is medium-sized. J is TRBJ1-1 and V is TRBV10-3; TCRdb indicates TRBD1, and absent DNA this call remains unverified. The germline V gene encodes CDR1 ENHRY and CDR2 SYGVKD. This CDR3 has 13 amino acids. The CDR3 region is CAISDQGETEAFF.

This clonotype counts as large by frequency. V is TRBV27 and J is TRBJ2-3; TCRdb designates TRBD2, a call that cannot be tested without DNA. In germline, CDR1 is MNHEY, CDR2 SMNVEV (reference sequence). CDR3 length: 16 amino acids. The CDR3 protein is CASSLWTGGPVDTQYF.

The chain employs TRBV5-6 and TRBJ1-6. Per germline, CDR1 SGHDT and CDR2 YYEEEE. The CDR3 contains 15 residues. CDR3 sequence: CASSLSGSYNSPLHF.

This clonotype is medium-sized by frequency. The rearrangement uses TRBV6-6 and TRBJ1-1; the D gene TCRdb calls, TRBD1, cannot be checked with no DNA. Germline assignment: CDR1 MNHNY and CDR2 SVGAGI (reference sequence). The CDR3 spans 15 residues. Here the CDR3 reads CASSYSGVGDTEAFF.

This clonotype registers large by frequency. The V call is TRBV6-2 or TRBV6-3, the J call TRBJ1-6; absent DNA, TCRdb's TRBD1 call cannot be checked. This CDR3 spans 15 amino acids. The V gene's germline CDR1 is MNHEY and CDR2 SVGEGT. The CDR3: CASRQSTGRNSPLHF.